Listed below are T cell receptor beta chains from one sample, sequenced in a study of blood T cells in healthy people across ages. TCRdb re-called the 5' RACE reads through MiXCR, storing one row per CDR3 protein. In the table there are hundreds of thousands of distinct CDR3 sequences, 35% to 45% of which are singletons. The sample comprised blood. The origin of the receptors is a woman aged 55 to 70 in good health. CDR3s include the opening cysteine and the closing phenylalanine or tryptophan. The D gene is left open where the match is weak.

j_gene,d_gene,len,v_gene,CDR3aa
TRBJ1-2,-,14,TRBV7-9,CASNGGGAAYGYTF
TRBJ2-1,-,16,TRBV7-3,CASSLNNWSSYNEQFF
TRBJ2-7,TRBD2,14,TRBV13,CASSQWTSGYEQYF
TRBJ1-1,-,13,TRBV29-1,CSARKGTNTEAFF
TRBJ2-1,TRBD1,15,TRBV11-3,CASSLTGDRVNEQFF
TRBJ2-3,-,14,TRBV18,CASSEGWGTDTQYF
TRBJ2-7,TRBD2,20,TRBV4-2,CASSQEPQGLAGVMSYEQYF
TRBJ1-2,-,13,TRBV24-1,CATRANANYGYTF
TRBJ1-2,-,13,TRBV28,CASSLQVNYGNTF
TRBJ2-3,-,12,TRBV7-3,CASRAPDSTQYF
TRBJ1-2,TRBD1,15,TRBV20-1,CSARDRARTGDGYTF
TRBJ2-1,-,12,TRBV6-1,CASSAGINEQFF
TRBJ1-1,-,13,TRBV29-1,CSVAQTLNTEAFF
TRBJ2-1,-,12,TRBV20-1,CSARPTWREQFF
TRBJ2-3,-,16,TRBV3-1,CASSPWARASTDTQYF
TRBJ1-2,-,12,TRBV12-3/TRBV12-4,CASSLAGRGYTF
TRBJ1-2,-,15,TRBV21-1,CASSPPLAGSYGYTF